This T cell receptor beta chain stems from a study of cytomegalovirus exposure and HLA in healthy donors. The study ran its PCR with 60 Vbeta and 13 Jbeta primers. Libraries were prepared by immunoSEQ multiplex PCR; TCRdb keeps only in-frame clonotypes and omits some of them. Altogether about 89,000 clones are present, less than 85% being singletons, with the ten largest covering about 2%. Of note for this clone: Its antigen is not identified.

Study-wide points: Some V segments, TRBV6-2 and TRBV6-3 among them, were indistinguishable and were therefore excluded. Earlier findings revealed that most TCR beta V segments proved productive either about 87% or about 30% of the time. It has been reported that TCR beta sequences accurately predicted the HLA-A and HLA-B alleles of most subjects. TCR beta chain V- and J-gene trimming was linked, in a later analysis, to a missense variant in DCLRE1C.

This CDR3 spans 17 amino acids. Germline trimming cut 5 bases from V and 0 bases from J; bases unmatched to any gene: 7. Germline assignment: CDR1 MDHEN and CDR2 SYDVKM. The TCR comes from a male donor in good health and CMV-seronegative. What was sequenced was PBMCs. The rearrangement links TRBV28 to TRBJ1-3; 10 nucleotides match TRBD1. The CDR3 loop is CASSATGQGDSGNTIYF. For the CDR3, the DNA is TGTGCCAGCAGTGCTACCGGACAGGGGGACTCTGGAAACACCATATATTTT.